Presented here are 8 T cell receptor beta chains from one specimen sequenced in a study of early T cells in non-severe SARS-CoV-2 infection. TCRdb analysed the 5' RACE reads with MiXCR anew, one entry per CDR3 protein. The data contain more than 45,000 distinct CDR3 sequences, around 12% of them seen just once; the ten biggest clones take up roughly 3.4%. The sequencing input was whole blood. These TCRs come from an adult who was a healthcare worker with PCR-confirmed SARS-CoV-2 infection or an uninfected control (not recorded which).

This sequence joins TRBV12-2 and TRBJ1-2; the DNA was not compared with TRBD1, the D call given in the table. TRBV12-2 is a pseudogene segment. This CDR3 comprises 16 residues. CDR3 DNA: TGTGCAAGTCGCTTTTCCTTAATGGACAGCCTCTGGGGCTACACCTTC. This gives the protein CASRFSLMDSLWGYTF.

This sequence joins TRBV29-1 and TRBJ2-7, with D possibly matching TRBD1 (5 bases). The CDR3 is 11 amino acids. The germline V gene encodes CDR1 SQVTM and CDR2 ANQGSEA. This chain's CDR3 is CGAASSYEQYF. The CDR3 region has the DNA TGCGGGGCGGCTAGCTCCTACGAGCAGTACTTC.

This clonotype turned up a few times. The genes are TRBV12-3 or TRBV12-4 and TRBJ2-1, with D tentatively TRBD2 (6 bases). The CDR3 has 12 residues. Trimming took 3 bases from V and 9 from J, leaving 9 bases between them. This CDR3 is CASSLGLVEQFF. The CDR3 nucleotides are TGTGCCAGCAGTTTGGGACTGGTTGAGCAGTTCTTC.

CDR3 sequence reads: CASRSKQGSTDTQYF. CDR3 sequence (DNA): TGTGCCAGTAGGTCTAAGCAGGGGAGCACAGATACGCAGTATTTT. The chain couples TRBV19 to TRBJ2-3, with D maybe TRBD1 (6 bases). V was clipped by 6 bases and J by 0 bases, with 13 bases between them. Germline CDR1 is LNHDA and CDR2 is SQIVND (reference sequence). The CDR3 consists of 15 residues. Together with reference TRBV19 and TRBJ2-3, the CDR3 gives the full variable domain: DGGITQSPKYLFRKEGQNVTLSCEQNLNHDAMYWYRQDPGQGLRLIYYSQIVNDFQKGDIAEGYSVSREKKESFPLTVTSAQKNPTAFYLCASRSKQGSTDTQYFGPGTRLTVL.

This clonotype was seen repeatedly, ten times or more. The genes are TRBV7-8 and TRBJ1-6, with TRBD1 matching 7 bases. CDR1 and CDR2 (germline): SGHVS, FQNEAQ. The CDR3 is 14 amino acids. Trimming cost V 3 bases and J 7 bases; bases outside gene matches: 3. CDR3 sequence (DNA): TGTGCCAGCAGCTTCCGGGACAGCAATTCACCCCTCCACTTT. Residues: CASSFRDSNSPLHF.

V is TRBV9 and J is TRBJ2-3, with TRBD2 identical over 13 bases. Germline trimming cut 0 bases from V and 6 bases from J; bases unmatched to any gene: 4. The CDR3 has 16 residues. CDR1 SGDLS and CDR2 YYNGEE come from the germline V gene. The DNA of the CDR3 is TGTGCCAGCAGCGTAGCTATGACTAGCGGGAGGGATACGCAGTATTTT. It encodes CASSVAMTSGRDTQYF.

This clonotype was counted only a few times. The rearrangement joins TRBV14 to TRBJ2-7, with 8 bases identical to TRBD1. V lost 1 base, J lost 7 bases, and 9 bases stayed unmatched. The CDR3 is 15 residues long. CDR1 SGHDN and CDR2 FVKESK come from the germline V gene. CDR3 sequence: CASSQVTGEYGEQYF. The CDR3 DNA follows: TGTGCCAGCAGCCAAGTGACAGGGGAGTATGGAGAGCAGTACTTC.

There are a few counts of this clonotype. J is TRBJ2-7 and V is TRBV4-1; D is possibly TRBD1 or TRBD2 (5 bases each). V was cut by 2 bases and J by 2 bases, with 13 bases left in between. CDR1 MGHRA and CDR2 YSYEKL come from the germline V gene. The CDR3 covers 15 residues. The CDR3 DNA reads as TGCGCCAGCAGCCAACCCCGAAGGGGAGCCTACGAGCAGTACTTC. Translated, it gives CASSQPRRGAYEQYF.